This TCR beta chain was documented in a study of radiotherapy plus CTLA-4 blockade in lung cancer. This CDR3 has 15 amino acids. Germline assignment: CDR1 SNHLY and CDR2 FYNNEI. V shed 3 bases and J 5 bases; nucleotides not matched to a gene: 4. Ipilimumab-mediated CTLA-4 blockade plus focal radiation was given to patients having chemo-refractory metastatic non-small-cell lung cancer. On this clone: What it recognizes is unknown.

Assay: immunoSEQ multiplex PCR; the TCRdb copy retains only in-frame clones and omits some. This table has roughly 130,000 clones, approximately 90% appearing once. Findings of the study overall: Tumor-origin TCR clones grew in blood after radiotherapy plus ipilimumab.

The source was peripheral blood, collected from a patient treated with radiotherapy plus ipilimumab. The receptor was isolated from a human donor with non-small cell lung cancer that progressed on radiotherapy plus ipilimumab. This sequence joins TRBV2 and TRBJ1-5, with 10 bases fitting TRBD1. The CDR3 is CASSDRDRGYQPQHF. CDR3 sequence (DNA): TGTGCCAGCAGTGATCGGGACAGGGGATATCAGCCCCAGCATTTT.